These 2 T cell receptor beta chains share one sample of origin, sequenced in a study of blood T cell repertoires in COVID-19. Assay: immunoSEQ multiplex PCR; the TCRdb copy retains only in-frame clones and omits some. The table includes 140,000 or so clones, around 87% detected once. Material: peripheral blood. These receptors originate from a human donor in a cohort sampled during active COVID-19.

The chain links TRBV6-5 to TRBJ2-7; TRBD1 aligns across 9 bases. The CDR3 length is 14 residues. The germline gives CDR1 MNHEY, CDR2 SVGAGI. The J segment lost 7 bases and the V segment lost 6 bases, leaving 10 bases of the junction unmatched. CDR3 region: CASSLGQGLREQYF. The CDR3 region has the DNA TGTGCCAGCAGCCTTGGACAGGGGCTTAGGGAGCAGTACTTC.

This clone was picked up one time. This chain joins TRBV5-1 and TRBJ2-2; D gene ambiguous. The CDR3 contains 14 residues. CDR1 and CDR2 from the germline V gene are SGHRS and YFSETQ. V was clipped by 0 bases and J by 1 base, with 4 bases between them. The CDR3 DNA reads as TGCGCCAGCAGCTTGGCCCTGAACACCGGGGAGCTGTTTTTT. Amino acid sequence: CASSLALNTGELFF.